Below are 29 T cell receptor beta chains sequenced from a single sample in a study of graft-versus-host responses after intestinal transplantation. Method: immunoSEQ multiplex PCR; TCRdb's copy keeps in-frame clones and lacks some. There are about 19,000 clones in the sample; over 70% occur only once, and 1.5% to 2% lies in the top ten. The sequences come from PBMCs, collected 14 days after transplant. Receptor source: a human patient who received an intestinal transplant, so some T cells may come from the graft donor.

This clone was seen a few times. The CDR3 nucleotides read TGTGCCAGCAGCCTTCGGACAGGGGGCTACGAGCAGTACTTC. Protein: CASSLRTGGYEQYF. The V gene is TRBV27, the J gene TRBJ2-7; 10 nucleotides agree with TRBD1. The CDR3 runs 14 residues. Germline V gene lookup returns CDR1 MNHEY and CDR2 SMNVEV (reference sequence). Unmatched junction bases numbered 5, after V lost 6 bases and J lost 3 bases.

V and J are TRBV21-1 and TRBJ2-7. TRBV21-1 is marked as a pseudogene. This CDR3 comprises 17 residues. CDR3 DNA: TGTGCCAGCAGCCGCACCGAAGATGTTGCATACCCCTACGAGCAGTACTTC. It encodes CASSRTEDVAYPYEQYF.

V usage is TRBV7-9 and J usage is TRBJ2-2; D is uncertain. Germline assignment: CDR1 SEHNR and CDR2 FQNEAQ (reference sequence). V lost 7 bases and J 7 bases, leaving 19 bases between the germline ends. The CDR3 runs to 15 residues. This chain's CDR3 is CASTIGYKLRGELFF. The CDR3 bases are TGTGCCAGCACCATTGGGTACAAACTCCGCGGGGAGCTGTTTTTT. Combining the CDR3 with reference TRBV7-9 and TRBJ2-2 gives the whole variable domain DTGVSQNPRHKITKRGQNVTFRCDPISEHNRLYWYRQTLGQGPEFLTYFQNEAQLEKSRLLSDRFSAERPKGSFSTLEIQRTEQGDSAMYLCASTIGYKLRGELFFGEGSRLTVL.

This clone was counted between two and nine times. The chain links TRBV9 to TRBJ1-5, with D possibly being TRBD1 (5 bases). Deletions cut 7 bases from V and 2 bases from J, with 7 bases between. This CDR3 spans 12 amino acids. Germline V CDR1 and CDR2: SGDLS, YYNGEE. CDR3 region: CASGGGNQPQHF. The CDR3 DNA reads as TGTGCCAGCGGGGGAGGCAATCAGCCCCAGCATTTT.

The rearrangement links TRBV6-1 to TRBJ1-4, with TRBD1 matching over 8 bases. The CDR3 covers 13 residues. The germline gives CDR1 MNHNS, CDR2 SASEGT. V lost 3 bases, J lost 8 bases, and 2 bases stayed unmatched. The CDR3 reads CASSDRGREKLFF. CDR3 bases: TGTGCCAGCAGTGACAGGGGGCGCGAAAAACTGTTTTTT.

A note on this clone: At one boundary the junction diverges from the germline segment, which might be a read error. The chain links TRBV2 to TRBJ1-2; D is ambiguous. The CDR3 loop spans 16 amino acids. The germline V gene has CDR1 SNHLY and CDR2 FYNNEI. This chain's CDR3 is CASSWAMDSPNYDYTF. The CDR3 DNA reads as TGTGCCAGCAGCTGGGCGATGGACTCGCCCAACTATGACTACACCTTC.

The chain is built from TRBV9 and TRBJ2-3, with TRBD1 matching over 7 bases. The CDR3 contains 16 residues. Germline V gene lookup returns CDR1 SGDLS and CDR2 YYNGEE. V was pared by 4 bases and J by 0 bases, with 8 bases of the junction left unmatched. The CDR3 is CASSPLGGGSTDTQYF. CDR3 DNA sequence: TGTGCCAGCAGCCCTCTAGGGGGCGGCAGCACAGATACGCAGTATTTT.

In this sample, this clone turned up a few times. The V and J genes are TRBV5-4 and TRBJ2-7; D is unclear. The V and J ends lost 4 bases and 0 bases respectively, with 8 bases between them. Germline V gene lookup returns CDR1 SGHNT and CDR2 YYREEE (reference sequence). The CDR3 consists of 13 residues. The DNA for the CDR3 is TGTGCCAGCAGCCCCGACGGCTCCTACGAGCAGTACTTC. Its protein is CASSPDGSYEQYF. Full variable domain (remainder filled in from reference TRBV5-4 and TRBJ2-7): ETGVTQSPTHLIKTRGQQVTLRCSSQSGHNTVSWYQQALGQGPQFIFQYYREEENGRGNFPPRFSGLQFPNYSSELNVNALELDDSALYLCASSPDGSYEQYFGPGTRLTVT.

The genes are TRBV9 and TRBJ2-3, with 16 bases that match TRBD2. Germline V gene sequence: CDR1 SGDLS, CDR2 YYNGEE. The CDR3 consists of 19 residues. V lost 3 bases to trimming and J lost 2 bases; unmatched junction nucleotides: 9. This chain's CDR3 is CASSAHPGLAGGNTDTQYF. The CDR3 nucleotides are TGTGCCAGCAGCGCGCACCCGGGACTAGCGGGGGGGAACACAGATACGCAGTATTTT.

The chain joins TRBV5-4 to TRBJ2-2, with 10 nucleotides matching TRBD2. The ends lost 2 bases at V and 4 bases at J; junction bases unmatched: 5. CDR3 length: 16 residues. From germline, CDR1 is SGHNT and CDR2 YYREEE (reference sequence). The CDR3 DNA reads TGTGCCAGCAGCTTCAATAGACTAGCGGGCACCGGGGAGCTGTTTTTT. This gives the protein CASSFNRLAGTGELFF.

This chain uses TRBV5-1 with TRBJ2-7; 11 bases are a match to TRBD2. The CDR3 covers 14 residues. Germline V gives CDR1 SGHRS, CDR2 YFSETQ. With V trimmed by 4 bases and J by 2 bases, 2 bases remained unmatched. The CDR3 region is CASSNSGGAYEQYF. CDR3 DNA: TGCGCCAGCAGCAATAGCGGGGGGGCCTACGAGCAGTACTTC. Supplemented by reference TRBV5-1 and TRBJ2-7, the full variable domain reads KAGVTQTPRYLIKTRGQQVTLSCSPISGHRSVSWYQQTPGQGLQFLFEYFSETQRNKGNFPGRFSGRQFSNSRSEMNVSTLELGDSALYLCASSNSGGAYEQYFGPGTRLTVT.

This chain links TRBV5-4 with TRBJ2-6; D uncertain. The CDR3 extends over 18 amino acids. Germline V lookup: CDR1 SGHNT, CDR2 YYREEE (reference sequence). Deletions cut 0 bases from V and 2 bases from J, with 15 bases between. The CDR3 DNA follows: TGTGCCAGCAGCTTGGGGTTAGGGATCCTCCCTGGGGCCAACGTCCTGACTTTC. Translating it yields CASSLGLGILPGANVLTF.

CDR3 coding DNA: TGTGCCAGCAGTTTTTTGACTAGCGGGAGGGTCTACGAGCAGTACTTC. Its protein is CASSFLTSGRVYEQYF. The chain uses TRBV6-5 and TRBJ2-7; 14 bases are shared with TRBD2. The length of the CDR3 is 16 residues. The V gene end was trimmed by 4 bases and the J gene end by 3 bases; junction bases not matched to a gene: 5. Germline V lookup: CDR1 MNHEY, CDR2 SVGAGI.

The chain recombines TRBV6-5 with TRBJ2-7; 7 nucleotides match TRBD1. The germline CDR1 and CDR2 sequences are MNHEY and SVGAGI. There are 14 residues in the CDR3. J gave up 6 bases and V 0 bases, and 5 bases lay outside the gene matches. CDR3 DNA sequence: TGTGCCAGCAGTTACTCGATACAGGGGTTCGAGCAGTACTTC. It specifies CASSYSIQGFEQYF.

This CDR3 reads CASSLLVRTYEQYF. The CDR3 nucleotides are TGTGCCAGCAGTTTATTGGTCAGAACCTACGAGCAGTACTTC. The gene calls are TRBV28 and TRBJ2-7; D is uncertain. V was clipped by 1 base and J by 2 bases, with 9 bases between them. The germline V gene encodes CDR1 MDHEN and CDR2 SYDVKM. CDR3 length: 14 amino acids.

The genes are TRBV5-8 and TRBJ2-7; D gene uncertain. CDR1 and CDR2 (germline): SGHTS, YDEGEE. This CDR3 contains 17 residues. V gave up 0 bases and J gave up 6 bases, with 22 bases separating them. CDR3 nucleotide sequence: TGTGCCAGCAGCTTGGTTGGTTTTCCAGCGCAAAGGAGCGAGCAGTACTTC. It codes for CASSLVGFPAQRSEQYF.

This clone was picked up a small number of times. J is TRBJ2-2 and V is TRBV5-1; D is uncertain. The germline V and J ends were trimmed by 0 bases and 3 bases, with 12 bases remaining between them. Germline CDR1 and CDR2: SGHRS and YFSETQ. The length of the CDR3 is 16 residues. The CDR3 DNA follows: TGCGCCAGCAGCTTGGATTGGTGGGTCTACACCGGGGAGCTGTTTTTT. Residues: CASSLDWWVYTGELFF.

The gene calls are TRBV6-5 and TRBJ1-2; D might be TRBD1 (6 bases). V lost 2 bases, J lost 8 bases, and 12 bases lay in between. This CDR3 contains 13 residues. CDR1 and CDR2 from the germline V gene are MNHEY and SVGAGI. CDR3 residues: CASSYPGDRGYTF. The CDR3 DNA follows: TGTGCCAGCAGTTACCCAGGGGATAGGGGCTACACCTTC.

The V and J genes are TRBV30 and TRBJ2-2; TRBD1 aligns across 7 bases. The junction had 14 bases not matched to a gene; V was cut back by 6 bases and J by 4 bases. The CDR3 contains 16 residues. Germline lookup yields CDR1 GTSNPN and CDR2 SVGIG (reference sequence). The CDR3 coding sequence is TGTGCCTGCTATCAATCCCCAAACAGGGGCACCGGGGAGCTGTTTTTT. It translates to CACYQSPNRGTGELFF.

The chain recombines TRBV5-1 with TRBJ1-2, with D uncertain. Germline lookup yields CDR1 SGHRS and CDR2 YFSETQ. This CDR3 is 11 amino acids long. Trimming pared 9 bases from V and 1 base from J, leaving 7 bases between. The DNA of the CDR3 is TGCGCCACCAGGAGTAACTATGGCTACACCTTC. This sequence encodes CATRSNYGYTF.

The chain has TRBV12-5 and TRBJ2-7; 10 bases fit TRBD1. Germline values: CDR1 LGHNT, CDR2 FRNRAP. V was pared by 0 bases and J by 5 bases, with 7 bases of the junction left unmatched. This CDR3 contains 16 residues. DNA for the CDR3: TGTGCTAGTGGTTTGGTAAGGGGGGACAGGGGTAACGAGCAGTACTTC. This sequence encodes CASGLVRGDRGNEQYF.

The chain is built from TRBV9 and TRBJ2-5; 7 bases fit TRBD1. Germline V gene lookup returns CDR1 SGDLS and CDR2 YYNGEE. This CDR3 has 14 residues. With 3 bases clipped from V and 2 bases from J, the junction kept 4 bases outside the gene matches. The CDR3 loop is CASSAPTGQETQYF. The CDR3 nucleotides are TGTGCCAGCAGCGCCCCGACAGGGCAAGAGACCCAGTACTTC.

The chain couples TRBV5-1 to TRBJ1-1; no firm D call. The germline CDR1 and CDR2 sequences are SGHRS and YFSETQ. The CDR3 has 13 residues. With 0 bases removed from V and 2 bases from J, the gap between germline ends came to 5 bases. CDR3 loop: CASSLELNTEAFF. The DNA of the CDR3 is TGCGCCAGCAGCTTGGAACTCAACACTGAAGCTTTCTTT. The full variable domain, rest sourced from reference TRBV5-1 and TRBJ1-1, is KAGVTQTPRYLIKTRGQQVTLSCSPISGHRSVSWYQQTPGQGLQFLFEYFSETQRNKGNFPGRFSGRQFSNSRSEMNVSTLELGDSALYLCASSLELNTEAFFGQGTRLTVV.

This rearrangement joins TRBV6-4 to TRBJ2-3; 10 bases are shared with TRBD2. This CDR3 spans 16 amino acids. CDR1 and CDR2 (germline): MRHNA, SNTAGT. V dropped 0 bases and J dropped 3; count of bases not matched to a gene: 3. CDR3 sequence: CASSDSSGGATDTQYF. Written as DNA, the CDR3 is TGTGCCAGCAGTGACTCGAGCGGGGGGGCAACAGATACGCAGTATTTT.

This clone was detected only once. The chain carries TRBV11-1 and TRBJ2-4, with D possibly being TRBD2 (5 bases). V lost 0 bases to trimming and J lost 1 base, with 19 bases between them. Per germline, CDR1 SGHAT and CDR2 FQDESV (reference sequence). The CDR3 runs to 19 residues. The CDR3 DNA reads TGTGCCAGCAGCTTAGCGCGGGTTTCAAGGGATGGGGCCAAAAACATTCAGTACTTC. Translated, it gives CASSLARVSRDGAKNIQYF.

This clone showed up just once. The J gene is TRBJ2-2, the V gene TRBV10-3; TRBD2 matches 13 bases. V shed 5 bases and J 6 bases; nucleotides not matched to a gene: 12. CDR3 length: 18 residues. Germline V gene sequence: CDR1 ENHRY, CDR2 SYGVKD. CDR3 sequence: CAISPGLAGTAGAGELFF. The CDR3 coding sequence is TGTGCCATCAGTCCGGGACTAGCGGGAACCGCGGGGGCCGGGGAGCTGTTTTTT.

This chain joins TRBV28 and TRBJ2-3, with D possibly matching TRBD2 (6 bases). V lost 3 bases, J lost 2 bases, and 12 bases lay in between. The germline CDR1 and CDR2 sequences are MDHEN and SYDVKM. CDR3 size: 15 residues. The CDR3 protein is CASSFTSGPTDTQYF. CDR3 sequence (DNA): TGTGCCAGCAGTTTTACGAGCGGGCCCACAGATACGCAGTATTTT.

The chain links TRBV19 to TRBJ1-5; 8 bases line up with TRBD1. The CDR3 sequence is 18 residues long. CDR1 LNHDA and CDR2 SQIVND come from the germline V gene (reference sequence). After removal of 3 bases from V and 3 bases from J, the junction contained 13 bases not matched to a gene. CDR3 DNA sequence: TGTGCCAGTAGTATGGGGGCGGACAGGGAGGTCTACAATCAGCCCCAGCATTTT. Its translation is CASSMGADREVYNQPQHF.

The chain employs TRBV27 and TRBJ2-7; D not certain. This CDR3 comprises 12 residues. Germline V gene sequence: CDR1 MNHEY, CDR2 SMNVEV (reference sequence). V lost 5 bases, J lost 0 bases, and 5 bases lay in between. CDR3 in DNA: TGTGCCAGCAGTCTCAGCTCCTACGAGCAGTACTTC. It yields the protein CASSLSSYEQYF.